This TCR beta chain is from a study of neurological immune-mediated disorders. Study-wide results and limits: The study found the most TCR clonal expansion in HTLV-1-associated myelopathy and the least in multiple sclerosis, below healthy controls.

The authors made cDNA by 5'RACE with 10-nucleotide random UMIs. TCRdb re-called the 5' RACE reads with MiXCR, one entry per CDR3 protein. The sample shows about 15,000 distinct CDR3 sequences, 3.5% of them seen only once. Germline V gene sequence: CDR1 DFQATT, CDR2 SNEGSKA (reference sequence). Trimming cost V 8 bases and J 4 bases; bases outside gene matches: 5. This CDR3 comprises 13 residues. Input was 950,000 to 1,000,000 sorted T cells, either CD4+ or CD8+. There are many counts of this clonotype. Its antigen is not identified. The chain has TRBV20-1 and TRBJ2-1, with 10 bases aligning to TRBD2. Sequenced material: CD8+ T cells from blood. This clonotype was obtained from a woman aged 40 to 49 in good health. The CDR3 region is CSLELAGYNEQFF. CDR3 coding DNA: TGCAGTCTCGAACTAGCGGGATACAATGAGCAGTTCTTC.